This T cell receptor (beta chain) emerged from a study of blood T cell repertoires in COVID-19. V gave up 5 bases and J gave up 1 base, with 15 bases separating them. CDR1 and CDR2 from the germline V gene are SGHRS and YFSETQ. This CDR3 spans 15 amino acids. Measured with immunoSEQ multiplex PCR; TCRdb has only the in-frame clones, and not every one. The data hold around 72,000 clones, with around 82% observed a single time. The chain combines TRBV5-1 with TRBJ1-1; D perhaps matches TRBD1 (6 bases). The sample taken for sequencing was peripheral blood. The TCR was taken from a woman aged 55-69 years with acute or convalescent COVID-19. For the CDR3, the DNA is TGCGCCAGCAGTCCCCTTCGGGGGGCGAACACTGAAGCTTTCTTT. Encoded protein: CASSPLRGANTEAFF. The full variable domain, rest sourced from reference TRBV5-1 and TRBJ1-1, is KAGVTQTPRYLIKTRGQQVTLSCSPISGHRSVSWYQQTPGQGLQFLFEYFSETQRNKGNFPGRFSGRQFSNSRSEMNVSTLELGDSALYLCASSPLRGANTEAFFGQGTRLTVV.